What follows is one T cell receptor beta chain and its context. What it binds is unknown. The sample comes from a study of cytomegalovirus exposure and HLA in healthy donors. Study-level results: Associated with cytomegalovirus, according to the listing, were 150 to 200 TCR beta chains.

The CDR3 runs to 15 residues. Deletions cut 2 bases from V and 4 bases from J, with 12 bases between. The PCR employed 60 Vbeta primers together with 13 Jbeta primers. Data came from immunoSEQ multiplex PCR; TCRdb stores just in-frame clones and leaves some out. This repertoire shows roughly 100,000 clones, 75% to 85% found once; its top ten account for about 5.9%. The sequenced material came from PBMCs. This receptor was identified in a man aged 18 to 35 in good health and CMV-seronegative. The chain has TRBV23-1 and TRBJ2-1; D remains unclear. TRBV23-1 is given ORF status, its function remaining uncertain. DNA of the CDR3: TGCGCCAGCAGTCAAGAGGCAATCTATTACAATGAGCAGTTCTTC. It codes for CASSQEAIYYNEQFF.